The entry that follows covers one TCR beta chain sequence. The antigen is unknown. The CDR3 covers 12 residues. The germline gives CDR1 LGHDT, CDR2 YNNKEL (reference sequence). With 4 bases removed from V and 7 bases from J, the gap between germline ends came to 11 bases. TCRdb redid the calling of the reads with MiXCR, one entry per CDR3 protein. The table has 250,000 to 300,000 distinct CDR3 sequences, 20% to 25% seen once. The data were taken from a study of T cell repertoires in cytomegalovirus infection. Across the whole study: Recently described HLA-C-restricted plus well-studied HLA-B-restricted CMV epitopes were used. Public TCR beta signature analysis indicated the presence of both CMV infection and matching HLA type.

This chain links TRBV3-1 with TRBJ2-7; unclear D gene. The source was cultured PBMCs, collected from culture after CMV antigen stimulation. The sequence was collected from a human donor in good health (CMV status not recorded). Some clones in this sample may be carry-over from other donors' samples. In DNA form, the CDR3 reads TGTGCCAGCAGCCCCTTAGGATTGGAGCAGTACTTC. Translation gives CASSPLGLEQYF.